One sample yielded the 3 T cell receptor beta chains listed below, sequenced in a study of CD8+CD57+ T cells in acquired aplastic anemia. Sequenced patients had shown CD8+CD57+ cell expansion by flow cytometry. Genomic DNA, the template, was used for profiling of the TCR beta VDJ and CDR3. TCRdb ran MiXCR on the reads and lists one entry per CDR3 protein. Of roughly 180,000 distinct CDR3 sequences in the sample, around 50% were seen once. The sample taken for sequencing was sorted CD4+, CD8+, or CD8+CD57+ T cells (not recorded which) from PBMCs. These receptors all come from a human donor with aplastic anemia.

This clonotype was counted many times. The V and J genes are TRBV6-1 and TRBJ1-5, with 7 bases matching TRBD1. This CDR3 contains 13 residues. V shed 4 bases, J shed 6 bases, and the junction held 3 bases outside the gene matches. Germline assignment: CDR1 MNHNS and CDR2 SASEGT. The CDR3 is CASSVQGTQPQHF. CDR3 sequence (DNA): TGTGCCAGCAGTGTACAGGGGACTCAGCCCCAGCATTTT.

The V call is TRBV10-3, the J call TRBJ1-1; D is possibly TRBD1 (6 bases). The germline CDR1 and CDR2 sequences are ENHRY and SYGVKD. CDR3 length: 13 amino acids. Trimming shortened V by 7 bases and J by 3 bases, and 12 bases separated the two germline ends. CDR3 amino acids: CAIMDRGDTEAFF. CDR3 sequence (DNA): TGTGCCATCATGGACAGAGGCGACACTGAAGCTTTCTTT.

In its sample, this clonotype was seen many times. The rearrangement uses TRBV20-1 and TRBJ2-5; perhaps TRBD2 as D (5 bases). The CDR3 spans 13 residues. Trimming took 2 bases from V and 5 from J, leaving 12 bases between them. Germline loops: CDR1 DFQATT, CDR2 SNEGSKA (reference sequence). The CDR3 coding sequence is TGCAGTGCTAGAAGCCCTACGGGGGAGACCCAGTACTTC. It encodes CSARSPTGETQYF.